This T cell receptor beta chain derives from a study of monozygotic twins with inflammatory bowel disease. For each CDR3 protein, TCRdb gives one entry from its re-call of the 5' RACE reads, without DNA. The specimen's table records about 450,000 distinct CDR3 sequences. The CDR3 spans 15 residues. The V gene's germline CDR1 is MNHEY and CDR2 SVGAGI. The material sequenced was blood. The receptor was isolated from a human donor with ulcerative colitis or Crohn's disease, or a healthy co-twin of an affected twin (not recorded which). The chain combines TRBV6-5 with TRBJ2-3. This chain's CDR3 is CASSYSFSSTDTQYF.